This T cell receptor beta chain appears in the sequencing data of a study of technical replicates of blood from a few donors (dated by TCRdb to about 2017). About this clone: What antigen it recognizes has not been identified. It has no much larger one-base neighbor in the sample; base qualities were not kept.

Library generation was performed with the immunoSEQ multiplex PCR assay. Entries here come from immuneACCESS through TCRdb and include only in-frame sequences with V and J called. Some clones fail to appear in such tables; in the studies checked, an unresolved V gene covers under half of the shortfall, and the cause of the remainder is unknown. The sample has 15,000 to 20,000 clones on record, around nine tenths of them singletons. The ten largest account for over 9% of the sample. Inclusive of the bounding cysteine and phenylalanine, the CDR3 is 16 residues long. Only CDR3 DNA is held: 48 bases, read in frame from base 1. The junction shows trimming of 5 bases on V and 5 bases on J, and the gene matches do not reach 8 bases of it. CDR1 and CDR2, per the germline V gene, are LGHNT and FRNRAP.

The sequence came from a human donor in good health. The rearrangement joined TRBV12-5 to TRBJ2-2; 10 bases in between match TRBD2. The specimen sequenced was PBMCs. The base sequence is TGTGCTAGTGGTACCTCTAGCGGGAGCTTAACCGGGGAGCTGTTTTTT. Its protein reads: CASGTSSGSLTGELFF.